The 27 T cell receptor beta chains presented below share a single source sample, sequenced in a study of T cell changes during pregnancy in multiple sclerosis. Some clones are missing from TCRdb's copy, which holds only in-frame ones; the method was immunoSEQ multiplex PCR. The data contain around 95,000 clones, over 85% of them singletons. Here the sequenced sample was peripheral blood, taken after pregnancy. The receptors shown here come from a female donor in good health, enrolled as a control in a pregnancy study.

V is TRBV28 and J is TRBJ1-3; no clear D gene. The V gene lost 3 bases and the J gene lost 3 bases, with 9 bases spanning the gap. This CDR3 has 14 residues. Germline V gives CDR1 MDHEN, CDR2 SYDVKM. Written as DNA, the CDR3 is TGTGCCAGCAGTTTGCGGGGTGGTGGAAACACCATATATTTT. This translates into CASSLRGGGNTIYF. The complete variable domain, with remaining parts taken from reference TRBV28 and TRBJ1-3, reads DVKVTQSSRYLVKRTGEKVFLECVQDMDHENMFWYRQDPGLGLRLIYFSYDVKMKEKGDIPEGYSVSREKKERFSLILESASTNQTSMYLCASSLRGGGNTIYFGEGSWLTVV.

This chain uses TRBV27 with TRBJ2-3; 12 bases match TRBD2. This CDR3 comprises 18 residues. The germline V gene has CDR1 MNHEY and CDR2 SMNVEV (reference sequence). Germline trimming cut 5 bases from V and 3 bases from J; bases unmatched to any gene: 12. The CDR3 is CASSPASGRAGYTDTQYF. CDR3 coding DNA: TGTGCCAGCAGTCCGGCTAGCGGGAGGGCCGGTTATACAGATACGCAGTATTTT.

This rearrangement joins TRBV25-1 to TRBJ1-2; 8 nucleotides line up with TRBD1. The V gene's germline CDR1 is MGHDK and CDR2 SYGVNS. CDR3 size: 14 residues. Trimming took 2 bases from V and 6 from J; bases not matched to a gene: 5. The CDR3 protein is CASSEDRQGHGYTF. CDR3 coding DNA: TGTGCCAGCAGTGAAGACAGACAGGGGCATGGCTACACCTTC.

This chain joins TRBV27 and TRBJ1-1; D remains unclear. V gave up 6 bases and J gave up 2 bases, with 19 bases separating them. Germline CDR1 MNHEY, CDR2 SMNVEV (reference sequence). The CDR3 has 16 residues. Here the CDR3 reads CASSQWVLGLNTEAFF. The CDR3 region has the DNA TGTGCCAGCAGCCAATGGGTCCTGGGCTTAAACACTGAAGCTTTCTTT.

This chain links TRBV27 with TRBJ2-6, with 7 bases that match TRBD2. V was pared by 2 bases and J by 2 bases, with 3 bases of the junction left unmatched. The length of the CDR3 is 16 residues. In germline, CDR1 is MNHEY, CDR2 SMNVEV (reference sequence). CDR3 DNA sequence: TGTGCCAGCAGTTTAACCGGACTAGCTGGGGCCAACGTCCTGACTTTC. As protein: CASSLTGLAGANVLTF.

The rearrangement uses TRBV28 and TRBJ2-5; 7 nucleotides line up with TRBD1. This CDR3 comprises 14 residues. The ends lost 2 bases at V and 4 bases at J; junction bases unmatched: 4. Germline assignment: CDR1 MDHEN and CDR2 SYDVKM. The CDR3 DNA sequence: TGTGCCAGCAGTTTACCGACAGGGCCAGAGACCCAGTACTTC. It yields the protein CASSLPTGPETQYF.

The rearrangement uses TRBV19 and TRBJ2-1; 7 bases agree with TRBD1. J gave up 4 bases and V 6 bases, and 6 bases lay outside the gene matches. The CDR3 has 14 residues. In germline, CDR1 is LNHDA, CDR2 SQIVND (reference sequence). Written as DNA, the CDR3 is TGTGCCAGTAGCCCCGGGACAGCGTACAATGAGCAGTTCTTC. Its translation is CASSPGTAYNEQFF.

The rearrangement joins TRBV6-5 to TRBJ2-5; TRBD1 matches 7 bases. Germline CDR1 reads MNHEY; CDR2 reads SVGAGI. After removal of 9 bases from V and 7 bases from J, the junction contained 5 bases not matched to a gene. The length of the CDR3 is 11 residues. CDR3 bases: TGTGCCAGTGGGACAGCCGGGACCCAGTACTTC. Amino acid sequence: CASGTAGTQYF.

The genes are TRBV18 and TRBJ1-3, with D perhaps matching TRBD1 (6 bases). CDR1 and CDR2 from the germline V gene are KGHSH and LQKENI. The CDR3 totals 15 residues. V was clipped by 3 bases and J by 4 bases, with 13 bases between them. CDR3 sequence (DNA): TGTGCCAGCTCACCGCCGGGACAATACGGAAACACCATATATTTT. It encodes CASSPPGQYGNTIYF.

The rearrangement links TRBV5-1 to TRBJ2-7; TRBD2 agrees at 13 bases. CDR1 SGHRS and CDR2 YFSETQ come from the germline V gene. V was clipped by 5 bases and J by 1 base; unmatched bases: 9. The length of the CDR3 is 17 residues. CDR3 DNA: TGCGCCAGCAGGAGACTAGCGGGAGGAACTTCGTCCTACGAGCAGTACTTC. Its translation: CASRRLAGGTSSYEQYF.

The V gene is TRBV15, the J gene TRBJ2-7, with D possibly matching TRBD2 (5 bases). This CDR3 spans 14 amino acids. V was trimmed by 1 base and J by 2 bases, leaving 9 bases between them. Germline V CDR1 and CDR2: LNHNV, YYDKDF (reference sequence). CDR3 sequence reads: CATSRARETYEQYF. The CDR3 nucleotides read TGTGCCACCAGCAGAGCGAGGGAAACCTACGAGCAGTACTTC.

The chain uses TRBV5-1 and TRBJ2-2; TRBD2 agrees at 7 bases. CDR3 length: 15 amino acids. V dropped 6 bases and J dropped 0; count of bases not matched to a gene: 5. The germline gives CDR1 SGHRS, CDR2 YFSETQ. The CDR3 DNA follows: TGCGCCAGCACCCTGAGCGGGACGAACACCGGGGAGCTGTTTTTT. This gives the protein CASTLSGTNTGELFF.

The chain has TRBV10-3 and TRBJ1-2, with D maybe TRBD1 (6 bases). The CDR3 consists of 15 residues. V was clipped by 7 bases and J by 1 base, with 16 bases between them. Germline CDR1 and CDR2: ENHRY and SYGVKD. CDR3 region: CAINSGTPSNYGYTF. The CDR3 DNA sequence: TGTGCCATCAACTCCGGGACACCCAGTAACTATGGCTACACCTTC.

This clone is a singleton in its sample. This chain links TRBV18 with TRBJ2-7; TRBD1 aligns across 7 bases. The length of the CDR3 is 13 residues. The germline gives CDR1 KGHSH, CDR2 LQKENI. With V trimmed by 6 bases and J by 2 bases, 4 bases remained unmatched. This CDR3 reads CASSQGETYEQYF. In DNA form, the CDR3 reads TGTGCCAGCTCGCAGGGGGAAACCTACGAGCAGTACTTC. Using reference TRBV18 and TRBJ2-7 for the parts outside the CDR3, the full variable domain is NAGVMQNPRHLVRRRGQEARLRCSPMKGHSHVYWYRQLPEEGLKFMVYLQKENIIDESGMPKERFSAEFPKEGPSILRIQQVVRGDSAAYFCASSQGETYEQYFGPGTRLTVT.

The chain couples TRBV5-1 to TRBJ2-3; TRBD2 matches at 7 bases. V gave up 4 bases and J gave up 0 bases; unmatched junction bases: 8. This CDR3 has 16 amino acids. Germline CDR1 is SGHRS and CDR2 is YFSETQ. Written as DNA, the CDR3 is TGCGCCAGCAGCGTGGTAGCGGGTTCTAGCACAGATACGCAGTATTTT. This codes for CASSVVAGSSTDTQYF.

This clone is a singleton in its sample. The chain recombines TRBV5-4 with TRBJ1-3, with a weak D call TRBD1 (6 bases). V was cut by 4 bases and J by 0 bases, with 11 bases left in between. The CDR3 runs 15 residues. Germline V gene sequence: CDR1 SGHNT, CDR2 YYREEE (reference sequence). The CDR3 DNA reads TGTGCCAGCAGCGAAGGACAGAACTCTGGAAACACCATATATTTT. This gives the protein CASSEGQNSGNTIYF.

This chain uses TRBV4-2 with TRBJ1-1; maybe TRBD1 (5 bases). The CDR3 length is 15 residues. Trimming removed 5 bases from V and 3 bases from J, with 16 bases in between. Germline V lookup: CDR1 LGHNA, CDR2 YNFKEQ. The CDR3 here is CASSEAGGTYTEAFF. The DNA for the CDR3 is TGTGCCAGCAGCGAAGCGGGAGGGACCTACACTGAAGCTTTCTTT.

This chain uses TRBV4-2 with TRBJ2-1, with TRBD2 matching 15 bases. Looked up from germline, CDR1 is LGHNA and CDR2 is YNFKEQ. Germline trimming cut 0 bases from V and 8 bases from J; bases unmatched to any gene: 11. This CDR3 spans 19 amino acids. As DNA, the CDR3 is TGTGCCAGCAGCCAAGAAGTCGGACTAGCGGGAGGGCGGAACCATGAGCAGTTCTTC. Its protein product is CASSQEVGLAGGRNHEQFF.

V is TRBV5-4 and J is TRBJ2-3; 12 bases agree with TRBD2. The CDR3 is 16 amino acids. Per germline, CDR1 SGHNT and CDR2 YYREEE (reference sequence). The V gene end was trimmed by 4 bases and the J gene end by 2 bases; junction bases not matched to a gene: 5. CDR3 nucleotide sequence: TGTGCCAGCAGCCTACGACTAGCGGGAGACACAGATACGCAGTATTTT. Translating it yields CASSLRLAGDTDTQYF. Filled out from reference TRBV5-4 and TRBJ2-3, the complete variable domain reads ETGVTQSPTHLIKTRGQQVTLRCSSQSGHNTVSWYQQALGQGPQFIFQYYREEENGRGNFPPRFSGLQFPNYSSELNVNALELDDSALYLCASSLRLAGDTDTQYFGPGTRLTVL.

V gene TRBV19 combines with J gene TRBJ2-2; 7 bases are a match to TRBD1. There are 16 residues in the CDR3. V lost 4 bases and J lost 1; bases outside the gene matches: 6. The germline gives CDR1 LNHDA, CDR2 SQIVND (reference sequence). The CDR3 loop reads CASSNGQARNTGELFF. The CDR3 DNA is TGTGCCAGTAGTAACGGACAGGCTCGGAACACCGGGGAGCTGTTTTTT.

This chain connects TRBV19 to TRBJ1-3; D uncertain. Trimming removed 6 bases at V and 2 bases at J, with 14 bases between. This CDR3 comprises 15 residues. CDR1 is LNHDA, CDR2 SQIVND, per germline (reference sequence). The CDR3 is CASSFGRSAGNTIYF. Here the CDR3 DNA reads TGTGCCAGTAGCTTCGGTCGATCGGCTGGAAACACCATATATTTT.

V usage is TRBV7-9 and J usage is TRBJ2-1, with 11 bases fitting TRBD2. The junction had 5 bases not matched to a gene; V was cut back by 1 base and J by 9 bases. The CDR3 spans 15 residues. CDR1 and CDR2 from the germline V gene are SEHNR and FQNEAQ (reference sequence). CDR3 DNA: TGTGCCAGCAGCTTAGTGAGGCTAGCGGGAGGTGAGCAGTTCTTC. Its translation: CASSLVRLAGGEQFF.

The V call is TRBV27, the J call TRBJ2-1; 7 positions match TRBD2. The V segment lost 4 bases and the J segment 4 bases; nucleotides outside the gene matches: 7. CDR1 and CDR2 from the germline V gene are MNHEY and SMNVEV (reference sequence). This CDR3 contains 15 residues. CDR3 in DNA: TGTGCCAGCAGTTCCCTAGCGGAGACTTACAATGAGCAGTTCTTC. Translating gives CASSSLAETYNEQFF.

V is TRBV28 and J is TRBJ1-3; no reliable D call. The CDR3 has 16 residues. The ends were cut back, 6 bases at V and 0 bases at J, with 15 bases in the middle. Germline V gene lookup returns CDR1 MDHEN and CDR2 SYDVKM. The CDR3 bases are TGTGCCAGCAGGGCTGGTGACTTTAGCTCTGGAAACACCATATATTTT. Its translation is CASRAGDFSSGNTIYF.

This sequence joins TRBV15 and TRBJ2-1; weak D call: TRBD1 (5 bases). Germline loops: CDR1 LNHNV, CDR2 YYDKDF (reference sequence). V lost 0 bases, J lost 6 bases, and 9 bases lay in between. CDR3 size: 14 residues. The CDR3 DNA sequence: TGTGCCACCAGCAGAGAACAGGCGACCAATGAGCAGTTCTTC. The encoded protein is CATSREQATNEQFF.

CDR3 nucleotide sequence: TGTGCCAGCTCGTCAGGGGGCGCGGGGGCCAACGTCCTGACTTTC. Its protein is CASSSGGAGANVLTF. The chain has TRBV18 and TRBJ2-6; 8 bases align to TRBD1. After removal of 6 bases from V and 4 bases from J, the junction contained 5 bases not matched to a gene. Germline CDR1 KGHSH, CDR2 LQKENI. CDR3 size: 15 residues. Full variable domain (missing parts from reference TRBV18 and TRBJ2-6): NAGVMQNPRHLVRRRGQEARLRCSPMKGHSHVYWYRQLPEEGLKFMVYLQKENIIDESGMPKERFSAEFPKEGPSILRIQQVVRGDSAAYFCASSSGGAGANVLTFGAGSRLTVL.

The chain carries TRBV2 and TRBJ2-7, with 12 bases fitting TRBD1. Germline CDR1 is SNHLY and CDR2 is FYNNEI. The CDR3 extends over 15 amino acids. The V gene end was trimmed by 6 bases and the J gene end by 7 bases; junction bases not matched to a gene: 10. DNA for the CDR3: TGTGCCAGCAGGGGACAGGGGGCCCCCTATGGGGAGCAGTACTTC. It is translated as CASRGQGAPYGEQYF.